These T cell receptor beta chains were read from a single sample in a study of blood T cell repertoires in COVID-19. Data came from immunoSEQ multiplex PCR; TCRdb stores just in-frame clones and leaves some out. Among 150,000 or so clones, 82% were seen once, and the ten largest hold approximately 11%. The sequenced material came from PBMCs or T cells enriched from blood (not recorded which). Source of these receptors: a man aged 45 to 65 who had recovered from COVID-19. Each CDR3 is given with its conserved first and last residue. Each record gives: J gene, clone size, V gene, D gene, CDR3 DNA, CDR3 protein. A D gene is named only where the DNA matches it firmly. Size values are once, few and many counts, or a class for expanded clones, and some rows have none.

TRBJ2-1,NA,TRBV28,NA,TGTGCCAGCAGTGACCCGAGGGAGCGCTCCTACAATGAGCAGTTCTTC,CASSDPRERSYNEQFF
TRBJ1-1,NA,TRBV2,NA,TGTGCCAGCAGCTTGGACAGTGAAGCTTTCTTT,CASSLDSEAFF
TRBJ2-2,few,TRBV10-3,NA,TGTGCCATCAGTGAGGGACAGACTACCGGGGAGCTGTTTTTT,CAISEGQTTGELFF
TRBJ2-2,many,TRBV20-1,NA,TGCAGTGCTAGTCCCAGCGAGACGGACACCGGGGAGCTGTTTTTT,CSASPSETDTGELFF
TRBJ2-3,NA,TRBV9,TRBD2,TGTGCCAGCAGCGGGTCTAGCGGGGGCGGGGCAGATACGCAGTATTTT,CASSGSSGGGADTQYF
TRBJ2-1,NA,TRBV28,TRBD2,TGTGCCAGCAACGACCGGGACTATTCCTACAATGAGCAGTTCTTC,CASNDRDYSYNEQFF
TRBJ2-6,once,TRBV3-1/TRBV3-2,NA,TGTGCCAGCAGCCAAGATTGGGCCAGAGAAATCTCTGGGGCCAACGTCCTGACTTTC,CASSQDWAREISGANVLTF
TRBJ1-1,NA,TRBV10-3,NA,TGTGCCATCAGAGGCATGGGGGGCACTGAAGCTTTCTTT,CAIRGMGGTEAFF
TRBJ1-1,once,TRBV28,NA,TGTGCCAGCAGTTTAGGAGTGAACACTGAAGCTTTCTTT,CASSLGVNTEAFF
TRBJ1-5,NA,TRBV7-6,NA,TGTGCCAGCAGCTTAGAACAGGGAGGCAATCAGCCCCAGCATTTT,CASSLEQGGNQPQHF
TRBJ2-7,NA,TRBV19,TRBD2,TGTGCCAGTAGTAAACTAGCGGGCTTGAACGAGCAGTACTTC,CASSKLAGLNEQYF
TRBJ2-1,NA,TRBV29-1,TRBD2,TGCAGCGTTGATCGACTAGCGGGGGGTTCTGAGCAGTTCTTC,CSVDRLAGGSEQFF
TRBJ2-1,NA,TRBV6-5,TRBD1,TGTGCCAGCAGCCCCGGACAGGGAGCCTACAATGAGCAGTTCTTC,CASSPGQGAYNEQFF
TRBJ2-7,NA,TRBV7-3,TRBD2,TGTGCCAGCAGCTTGGGGGGGTCCCCAGAGCAGTACTTC,CASSLGGSPEQYF
TRBJ1-1,NA,TRBV27,NA,TGTGCCAGCAAACATCAAGTGAACACTGAAGCTTTCTTT,CASKHQVNTEAFF
TRBJ2-7,NA,TRBV3-1/TRBV3-2,NA,TGTGCCAGCAGCCAAGCGGGAGAATGGTACGAGCAGTACTTC,CASSQAGEWYEQYF
TRBJ2-3,NA,TRBV7-9,TRBD1,TGTGCCAGCAGCCAACAGGGGAGCAGCACAGATACGCAGTATTTT,CASSQQGSSTDTQYF
TRBJ1-4,NA,TRBV28,TRBD1,TGTGCCAGCAGCCCAACCGACAGGGCCCCTAATGAAAAACTGTTTTTT,CASSPTDRAPNEKLFF
TRBJ2-5,NA,TRBV14,TRBD1,TGTGCCAGCAGCTACAGGGGTTTCGAGACCCAGTACTTC,CASSYRGFETQYF
TRBJ1-1,NA,TRBV3-1/TRBV3-2,TRBD1,TGTGCCAGCAGCCCGACAGGGACTGAAGCTTTCTTT,CASSPTGTEAFF
TRBJ2-7,NA,TRBV28,NA,TGTGCCAGCAGTTTCAGGGCCCCCTACGAGCAGTACTTC,CASSFRAPYEQYF
TRBJ2-2,once,TRBV27,TRBD2,TGTGCCAGCAGTTCACCTGGGGACGGGGGGTCCGGGGAGCTGTTTTTT,CASSSPGDGGSGELFF